This T cell receptor beta chain was observed in a study of CD8 T cells in ankylosing spondylitis. This clonotype has ten or more counts. The J segment lost 3 bases and the V segment lost 6 bases, leaving 7 bases of the junction unmatched. The CDR3 covers 15 residues. CDR1 is DFQATT and CDR2 is SNEGSKA in the germline V gene (reference sequence). Each CDR3 protein is one row after TCRdb ran MiXCR on the 5' RACE reads. Here the sample spans over 100,000 distinct CDR3 sequences, around 7% being singletons. The sequencing sample was made of blood, either unsorted or a sorted T cell fraction (not recorded which). This rearrangement joins TRBV20-1 to TRBJ2-1; 11 nucleotides line up with TRBD2. The receptor's source is a male donor with ankylosing spondylitis or in good health (not recorded which). CDR3 DNA: TGCAGTGCGACACCCGGGACTAGCGGCTACAATGAGCAGTTCTTC. Translating gives CSATPGTSGYNEQFF.